This T cell receptor beta chain appears in the sequencing data of a study of blood T cell repertoires in COVID-19. On the study more broadly: COVID-19 samples, acute and convalescent, were from the United States, Italy and Spain. The analysed material was cDNA or gDNA that came from T cells, B-cell-depleted T cells, or PBMCs.

Per the study methods: Amplification of reference gene primers was used by the study to estimate nucleated cell counts. Profiled with immunoSEQ multiplex PCR; TCRdb holds only in-frame clones, not every one. The DNA gave D and trimming, while V, J and clone size come from that table. In the table there are some 170,000 clones, 82% of which are singletons. V was trimmed by 10 bases and J by 4 bases, leaving 19 bases between them. CDR3 length: 15 amino acids. The germline CDR1 and CDR2 sequences are ENHRY and SYGVKD. The receptor comes from a woman aged 70-85 years with acute or convalescent COVID-19. This rearrangement joins TRBV10-3 to TRBJ2-2; maybe TRBD1 (5 bases). The source material was peripheral blood. The CDR3 region is CATLALGPGTGELFF. The CDR3 nucleotides are TGTGCCACCCTTGCTCTGGGGCCGGGCACCGGGGAGCTGTTTTTT.